This TCR beta chain was observed in a study of blood T cell repertoires in COVID-19. Study-level information: The origin of the acute and convalescent COVID-19 samples was the United States, Italy and Spain. PBMCs, B-cell-depleted T cells, or T cells provided the cDNA or gDNA that made up the material.

The authors' processing: By means of reference gene primer amplification, nucleated cell counts were estimated. Libraries were prepared by immunoSEQ multiplex PCR; TCRdb keeps only in-frame clonotypes and omits some of them. From that table come the V and J calls and clone size; the DNA was used to work out D and trimming. The sample holds under 170,000 clones, 84% seen once. Sequenced sample: peripheral blood. The origin of this receptor is a man in his 70s with acute or convalescent COVID-19.

The CDR3 sequence is CASSTTGAGYNEQFF. DNA for the CDR3: TGTGCCAGTAGTACGACAGGGGCGGGGTACAATGAGCAGTTCTTC. The chain links TRBV19 to TRBJ2-1, with 8 bases that match TRBD1. V was pared by 4 bases and J by 4 bases, with 6 bases of the junction left unmatched. This CDR3 contains 15 residues. The germline gives CDR1 LNHDA, CDR2 SQIVND (reference sequence).